The following is a T cell receptor (beta chain) sequence with its context. Source study methods: The assay estimated nucleated cells by amplifying reference gene primers. Method: immunoSEQ multiplex PCR; TCRdb's copy keeps in-frame clones and lacks some. V and J calls and clone size come straight from that table; D and trimming were deduced from the DNA. Of over 140,000 clones listed, approximately 84% are singletons. This sample was included in a study of blood T cell repertoires in COVID-19. The wider study: Both acute and convalescent COVID-19 samples were obtained from the United States, Italy and Spain. Sample material is recorded as cDNA or gDNA derived from T cells, B-cell-depleted T cells, or PBMCs.

The clonotype comes from a woman aged 55 to 70 with acute or convalescent COVID-19. Sequences were obtained from peripheral blood.

The CDR3 here is CASSPTFYEQYF. The CDR3 nucleotides read TGTGCCAGCTCACCGACTTTTTACGAGCAGTACTTC. The V call is TRBV18, the J call TRBJ2-7; D gene uncertain. CDR1 is KGHSH and CDR2 is LQKENI in the germline V gene. This CDR3 has 12 amino acids. Trimming removed 3 bases from V and 4 bases from J, with 7 bases in between.